Listed here are 32 T cell receptor beta chains from one sample, sequenced in a study of CD8 T cells in Susac syndrome. RNA totalling about 0.45 to 1 ug underwent reverse transcription with random hexamers. TCRdb passed the immunoSEQ multiplex PCR reads through MiXCR, listing each CDR3 protein once. Seen here are tens of thousands of distinct CDR3 sequences, roughly 93% observed once, and the top ten hold about 0.14%. Sequencing was done on a sample of CD4+ T cells from PBMCs. The receptors derive from a human donor with Susac syndrome.

The chain links TRBV28 to TRBJ2-3; possibly TRBD1 for D (6 bases). CDR1 and CDR2 from the germline V gene are MDHEN and SYDVKM. V shed 8 bases and J shed 14 bases, with 14 bases lying between them. This CDR3 is 10 amino acids long. CDR3 bases: TGTGCCAGCTACAGGGTTTTTACGTATTTT. Protein: CASYRVFTYF.

This sequence joins TRBV15 and TRBJ2-1, with D tentatively TRBD2 (6 bases). Germline V gene data show CDR1 as LNHNV and CDR2 as YYDKDF (reference sequence). V was shortened by 5 bases and J by 6 bases, with 11 bases between the two germline ends. This CDR3 is built from 13 residues. CDR3 coding DNA: TGTGCCACCAGCCTGGGACTCATCAATGAGCAGTTCTTC. This translates into CATSLGLINEQFF.

The chain links TRBV29-1 to TRBJ2-2; D remains ambiguous. This CDR3 has 12 amino acids. Germline CDR1 is SQVTM and CDR2 is ANQGSEA. The germline V and J ends were trimmed by 8 bases and 1 base, with 8 bases remaining between them. CDR3 protein: CSHGENTGELFF. The DNA of the CDR3 is TGCAGCCATGGAGAGAACACCGGGGAGCTGTTTTTT.

V is TRBV7-2 and J is TRBJ1-4, with 7 bases matching TRBD1. Germline assignment: CDR1 SGHTA and CDR2 FQGNSA. The CDR3 covers 15 residues. V shed 5 bases, J shed 10 bases, and the junction held 13 bases outside the gene matches. The CDR3 nucleotides read TGTGCCAGCAGCCACCCACGGAGGGGGCGGGGAAAACTGTTTTTT. Translated, it gives CASSHPRRGRGKLFF.

A single count supports this clonotype. This sequence joins TRBV7-8 and TRBJ2-7; 7 nucleotides line up with TRBD1. This CDR3 has 14 amino acids. Germline CDR1 is SGHVS and CDR2 is FQNEAQ. The J segment lost 1 base and the V segment lost 5 bases, leaving 5 bases of the junction unmatched. The chain's CDR3 is CASSPRDRSYEQYF. CDR3 DNA: TGTGCCAGCAGCCCCCGGGACAGATCCTACGAGCAGTACTTC.

CDR3 sequence reads: CASSQDSSGGNTGELFF. The CDR3 coding sequence is TGTGCCAGCAGCCAAGATTCATCGGGGGGAAACACCGGGGAGCTGTTTTTT. The chain joins TRBV4-2 to TRBJ2-2; 7 bases agree with TRBD2. Germline assignment: CDR1 LGHNA and CDR2 YNFKEQ. The CDR3 covers 17 residues. The V gene end was trimmed by 0 bases and the J gene end by 2 bases; junction bases not matched to a gene: 6.

V gene TRBV20-1 combines with J gene TRBJ1-2, with unresolved D. Germline V gene lookup returns CDR1 DFQATT and CDR2 SNEGSKA (reference sequence). CDR3 length: 13 amino acids. V was trimmed by 6 bases and J by 4 bases, leaving 15 bases between them. CDR3 residues: CSAPVAAVYGYTF. CDR3 nucleotides: TGCAGTGCCCCCGTTGCCGCGGTCTATGGCTACACCTTC.

V is TRBV7-9 and J is TRBJ2-7, with 8 bases aligning to TRBD1. V trimming: 4 bases; J trimming: 5 bases; junction bases outside the gene matches: 10. The CDR3 totals 15 residues. CDR1 SEHNR and CDR2 FQNEAQ come from the germline V gene (reference sequence). The CDR3 DNA reads TGTGCCAGCAGCTCTTCCGGTGACAGGGGCCACGAGCAGTACTTC. It encodes CASSSSGDRGHEQYF.

This chain connects TRBV18 to TRBJ1-2; 7 bases are a match to TRBD1. CDR3 length: 14 amino acids. J lost 4 bases, V lost 5 bases, and 7 bases had no gene match. Per the germline V gene, CDR1 is KGHSH and CDR2 is LQKENI. CDR3 nucleotides: TGTGCCAGCTCAAGTCCCGACAGGGTCTATGGCTACACCTTC. It is translated as CASSSPDRVYGYTF.

The chain has TRBV5-1 and TRBJ2-3, with D perhaps matching TRBD2 (6 bases). The CDR3 has 13 residues. The V gene's germline CDR1 is SGHRS and CDR2 YFSETQ. V was clipped by 2 bases and J by 6 bases, with 10 bases between them. As DNA, the CDR3 is TGCGCCAGCAGCTTCCGGGGGACGGATACGCAGTATTTT. Protein product: CASSFRGTDTQYF.

The V and J genes are TRBV30 and TRBJ2-1, with a weak D call TRBD2 (5 bases). CDR3 size: 16 residues. Germline CDR1 is GTSNPN and CDR2 is SVGIG (reference sequence). The V end lost 0 bases, the J end lost 9 bases, and 21 bases lay between the germline ends. The CDR3 loop is CAWSVGITRPGSEQFF. CDR3 coding DNA: TGTGCCTGGAGTGTCGGTATTACCCGACCGGGGAGTGAGCAGTTCTTC.

The rearrangement links TRBV18 to TRBJ1-1; possible D gene TRBD1, 6 bases. Trimming removed 5 bases at V and 1 base at J, with 11 bases between. This CDR3 region has 14 residues. Germline V gene lookup returns CDR1 KGHSH and CDR2 LQKENI. The CDR3 coding sequence is TGTGCCAGCTCAACGGACAGCGGGAACACTGAAGCTTTCTTT. Encoded protein: CASSTDSGNTEAFF.

This rearrangement joins TRBV6-1 to TRBJ1-1; D gene uncertain. Trimming pared 7 bases from V and 1 base from J, leaving 10 bases between. The CDR3 contains 13 residues. The germline V gene encodes CDR1 MNHNS and CDR2 SASEGT. CDR3 sequence reads: CASKIGSNTEAFF. The CDR3 DNA reads as TGTGCCAGCAAGATTGGATCGAACACTGAAGCTTTCTTT.

This chain links TRBV20-1 with TRBJ1-2; 7 positions match TRBD1. Per the germline V gene, CDR1 is DFQATT and CDR2 is SNEGSKA (reference sequence). This CDR3 has 14 amino acids. After removal of 2 bases from V and 5 bases from J, the junction contained 8 bases not matched to a gene. The CDR3 loop reads CSARPGQGGYGYTF. The CDR3 DNA sequence: TGCAGTGCTAGACCGGGCCAGGGGGGTTATGGCTACACCTTC.

The chain combines TRBV24-1 with TRBJ2-1, with D tentatively TRBD1 or TRBD2 (5 bases each). V gave up 3 bases and J gave up 6 bases, with 14 bases separating them. CDR3 length: 15 residues. From germline, CDR1 is KGHDR and CDR2 SFDVKD. CDR3 sequence: CATSDITGAPNEQFF. The CDR3 nucleotides are TGTGCCACCAGTGATATAACCGGGGCCCCCAATGAGCAGTTCTTC.

This chain links TRBV18 with TRBJ1-2, with 9 bases that match TRBD1. J lost 3 bases, V lost 3 bases, and 5 bases had no gene match. CDR1 is KGHSH, CDR2 LQKENI, per germline. CDR3 length: 15 amino acids. The CDR3 DNA reads TGTGCCAGCTCACCTAACAGGGGGCGCGACTATGGCTACACCTTC. This codes for CASSPNRGRDYGYTF.

The chain combines TRBV3-1 with TRBJ2-5; possibly TRBD1 or TRBD2 for D (5 bases each). Germline CDR1 LGHDT, CDR2 YNNKEL (reference sequence). The ends were cut back, 0 bases at V and 14 bases at J, with 7 bases in the middle. The CDR3 consists of 10 residues. The CDR3 nucleotides read TGTGCCAGCAGCCAAGAGGGGGTATACTTC. Translated, it gives CASSQEGVYF.

V is TRBV13 and J is TRBJ1-5; D may be TRBD1 (6 bases). Between the trimmed V and J ends, which lost 4 bases and 6 bases, there was a span of 16 bases. Germline lookup yields CDR1 PRHDT and CDR2 FYEKMQ (reference sequence). The CDR3 covers 15 residues. DNA of the CDR3: TGTGCCAGCAGCTCAGGGACCGGCAGGGGTCAGCCCCAGCATTTT. Amino acids: CASSSGTGRGQPQHF.

This chain joins TRBV29-1 and TRBJ1-2, with a tentative D call TRBD1 (5 bases). The CDR3 totals 12 residues. CDR1 SQVTM and CDR2 ANQGSEA come from the germline V gene. Trimming removed 7 bases from V and 4 bases from J, with 13 bases in between. This CDR3 reads CSGGNLGYGYTF. The CDR3 nucleotides read TGCAGCGGGGGGAACCTGGGCTATGGCTACACCTTC. Combining the CDR3 with reference TRBV29-1 and TRBJ1-2 gives the whole variable domain SAVISQKPSRDICQRGTSLTIQCQVDSQVTMMFWYRQQPGQSLTLIATANQGSEATYESGFVIDKFPISRPNLTFSTLTVSNMSPEDSSIYLCSGGNLGYGYTFGSGTRLTVV.

DNA of the CDR3: TGCAGTGCCGATGTAAACACTGAAGCTTTCTTT. Residues: CSADVNTEAFF. The V gene is TRBV20-1, the J gene TRBJ1-1; D is unresolved. V was pared by 6 bases and J by 2 bases, with 7 bases between. In germline, CDR1 is DFQATT, CDR2 SNEGSKA (reference sequence). The CDR3 has 11 amino acids.

In its sample, this clonotype was seen once. This chain joins TRBV7-2 and TRBJ2-5; D not resolved. V lost 4 bases, J lost 5 bases, and 5 bases lay in between. Germline V gene sequence: CDR1 SGHTA, CDR2 FQGNSA. This CDR3 comprises 11 residues. For the CDR3, the DNA is TGTGCCAGCAGCTCCATGGAGACCCAGTACTTC. Protein product: CASSSMETQYF.

This clonotype was found a few times. V gene TRBV14 combines with J gene TRBJ1-1; D not resolved. Germline assignment: CDR1 SGHDN and CDR2 FVKESK. This CDR3 region has 16 residues. Trimming pared 0 bases from V and 1 base from J, leaving 12 bases between. The CDR3 region is CASSQEKGRWNTEAFF. CDR3 DNA sequence: TGTGCCAGCAGCCAAGAAAAGGGAAGATGGAACACTGAAGCTTTCTTT.

The V and J genes are TRBV5-1 and TRBJ2-1, with 7 bases fitting TRBD1. Losses at the gene ends were 3 bases for V and 7 bases for J; bases not matched to a gene: 10. CDR1 SGHRS and CDR2 YFSETQ come from the germline V gene. The CDR3 length is 15 residues. CDR3 nucleotides: TGCGCCAGCAGCTACCCACAGGGGAAGGGGAATGAGCAGTTCTTC. Its translation is CASSYPQGKGNEQFF.

This clonotype was observed a handful of times. The rearrangement uses TRBV2 and TRBJ2-5; D remains unclear. Germline V CDR1 and CDR2: SNHLY, FYNNEI. V shed 3 bases and J shed 4 bases, with 9 bases lying between them. There are 13 residues in the CDR3. CDR3: CASSDPPAETQYF. The CDR3 region has the DNA TGTGCCAGCAGTGACCCACCGGCAGAGACCCAGTACTTC.

The chain carries TRBV28 and TRBJ2-1; TRBD2 is a possible D gene (6 bases). Trimming removed 3 bases at V and 10 bases at J, with 10 bases between. The CDR3 runs to 12 residues. Germline V gene lookup returns CDR1 MDHEN and CDR2 SYDVKM. As DNA, the CDR3 is TGTGCCAGCAGTTTTAACCTAGCGGAGCAGTTCTTC. Translating it yields CASSFNLAEQFF.

J is TRBJ2-3 and V is TRBV7-3; weak D call: TRBD2 (6 bases). The CDR3 spans 16 residues. V lost 2 bases to trimming and J lost 0 bases, with 12 bases between them. In germline, CDR1 is SGHTA, CDR2 FQGTGA. This chain's CDR3 is CASSLAGGFSTDTQYF. CDR3 sequence (DNA): TGTGCCAGCAGCTTAGCCGGGGGTTTTAGCACAGATACGCAGTATTTT.

The chain is built from TRBV3-1 and TRBJ2-1; a possible D gene is TRBD2 (5 bases). The germline V and J ends were trimmed by 5 bases and 5 bases, with 10 bases remaining between them. The V gene's germline CDR1 is LGHDT and CDR2 YNNKEL (reference sequence). CDR3 length: 13 amino acids. CDR3 loop: CASSLKRNNEQFF. CDR3 nucleotides: TGTGCCAGCAGCTTAAAGCGGAACAATGAGCAGTTCTTC.

The chain recombines TRBV3-1 with TRBJ1-1; D ambiguous. This CDR3 has 11 residues. Germline assignment: CDR1 LGHDT and CDR2 YNNKEL (reference sequence). The V end lost 3 bases, the J end lost 3 bases, and 2 bases lay between the germline ends. This CDR3 reads CASSHHTEAFF. The CDR3 coding sequence is TGTGCCAGCAGCCACCACACTGAAGCTTTCTTT.

The chain joins TRBV6-5 to TRBJ1-6; no clear D gene. Germline V lookup: CDR1 MNHEY, CDR2 SVGAGI. The V and J ends lost 0 bases and 7 bases respectively, with 10 bases between them. The CDR3 contains 15 residues. CDR3 protein: CASSYSDPGNSPLHF. The DNA for the CDR3 is TGTGCCAGCAGTTACTCTGATCCGGGGAATTCACCCCTCCACTTT.

This clonotype was counted a few times. V gene TRBV5-1 combines with J gene TRBJ2-5, with 8 positions matching TRBD1. V shed 4 bases and J 1 base; nucleotides not matched to a gene: 3. Germline V gene sequence: CDR1 SGHRS, CDR2 YFSETQ. The CDR3 covers 14 residues. The CDR3 region has the DNA TGCGCCAGCAGCCCTGGGACAGGCCAAGAGACCCAGTACTTC. Translating it yields CASSPGTGQETQYF.

The chain employs TRBV18 and TRBJ1-4; 9 bases are a match to TRBD1. CDR1 and CDR2 (germline): KGHSH, LQKENI. Trimming removed 0 bases from V and 5 bases from J; junction bases left unmatched: 1. The CDR3 runs to 15 residues. In nucleotides, the CDR3 is TGTGCCAGCTCACCACCCACAGGGGGCAATGAAAAACTGTTTTTT. Its protein is CASSPPTGGNEKLFF.

This clonotype was seen just once. J is TRBJ2-3 and V is TRBV18; the match to TRBD1 covers 8 bases. The CDR3 spans 17 residues. CDR1 and CDR2 from the germline V gene are KGHSH and LQKENI. The trim removed 5 bases at V and 4 bases at J, leaving 14 bases unmatched. The CDR3 reads CASSSWTGYLRADTQYF. In DNA form, the CDR3 reads TGTGCCAGCTCATCATGGACAGGGTACCTAAGGGCAGATACGCAGTATTTT. Full variable domain (missing parts from reference TRBV18 and TRBJ2-3): NAGVMQNPRHLVRRRGQEARLRCSPMKGHSHVYWYRQLPEEGLKFMVYLQKENIIDESGMPKERFSAEFPKEGPSILRIQQVVRGDSAAYFCASSSWTGYLRADTQYFGPGTRLTVL.